Below, 27 T cell receptor beta chains from the same sample are listed, as sequenced in a study of identical twins. TCRdb reanalysed the 5' RACE reads using MiXCR and keeps one entry per CDR3 protein. The table lists approximately 1.8 million distinct CDR3 sequences, about 32% of them singletons. What was sequenced was cord blood. The receptors shown here come from a newborn girl in good health.

This clonotype has ten or more counts. The V and J genes are TRBV13 and TRBJ2-4; D possibly corresponds to TRBD2 (5 bases). The V gene's germline CDR1 is PRHDT and CDR2 FYEKMQ (reference sequence). The CDR3 is 16 amino acids. Deletions cut 5 bases from V and 0 bases from J, with 14 bases between. This CDR3 is CASSPQGRLAKNIQYF. The CDR3, as DNA: TGTGCCAGCAGCCCCCAAGGGAGACTAGCCAAAAACATTCAGTACTTC.

This chain uses TRBV4-1 with TRBJ2-3; no reliable D call. CDR3 size: 15 residues. The germline V gene encodes CDR1 MGHRA and CDR2 YSYEKL. The V and J ends lost 1 base and 0 bases respectively, with 8 bases between them. CDR3 bases: TGCGCCAGCAGCCAAGCCGACCGGAGCACAGATACGCAGTATTTT. Translation: CASSQADRSTDTQYF.

J is TRBJ2-5 and V is TRBV12-5, with D possibly matching TRBD2 (6 bases). V shed 1 base and J shed 4 bases, with 7 bases lying between them. CDR3 length: 13 amino acids. The germline V gene has CDR1 LGHNT and CDR2 FRNRAP. Here the CDR3 DNA reads TGTGCTAGTGGTTTGGGAGCGGGAGAGACCCAGTACTTC. This encodes CASGLGAGETQYF. Supplemented by reference TRBV12-5 and TRBJ2-5, the full variable domain reads DARVTQTPRHKVTEMGQEVTMRCQPILGHNTVFWYRQTMMQGLELLAYFRNRAPLDDSGMPKDRFSAEMPDATLATLKIQPSEPRDSAVYFCASGLGAGETQYFGPGTRLLVL.

The genes are TRBV4-2 and TRBJ1-1; D gene ambiguous. This CDR3 has 14 residues. Per the germline V gene, CDR1 is LGHNA and CDR2 is YNFKEQ. The V end was cut by 0 bases, the J end by 4 bases, with 9 bases between. The CDR3 region is CASSQEVGPTEAFF. Here the CDR3 DNA reads TGTGCCAGCAGCCAAGAGGTAGGGCCCACTGAAGCTTTCTTT.

The chain joins TRBV10-3 to TRBJ1-1; D remains ambiguous. The CDR3 has 11 amino acids. Germline CDR1 and CDR2: ENHRY and SYGVKD. V lost 6 bases, J lost 2 bases, and 4 bases lay in between. CDR3 coding DNA: TGTGCCATCAGCTCCAACACTGAAGCTTTCTTT. Its protein is CAISSNTEAFF.

This rearrangement joins TRBV4-1 to TRBJ1-4, with unresolved D. The CDR3 totals 16 residues. The ends were cut back, 1 base at V and 0 bases at J, with 9 bases in the middle. Germline CDR1 MGHRA, CDR2 YSYEKL. The CDR3 spells CASSQVAGTTNEKLFF. Written as DNA, the CDR3 is TGCGCCAGCAGCCAAGTAGCCGGGACAACTAATGAAAAACTGTTTTTT.

On this clonotype: A much larger clone differs from this one at a single base, so this may be a read error. The chain combines TRBV6-5 with TRBJ2-7; D may be TRBD2 (5 bases). Germline V gene sequence: CDR1 MNHEY, CDR2 SVGAGI. The CDR3 runs to 16 residues. The CDR3 sequence is CASSYRQSSGSCEQYF. Here the CDR3 DNA reads TGTGCCAGCAGTTACCGGCAGAGCAGCGGCTCCTGCGAGCAGTACTTC.

Ten or more counts support this clonotype. J is TRBJ2-7 and V is TRBV12-3 or TRBV12-4, with 8 bases fitting TRBD1. This CDR3 is 14 amino acids long. V lost 3 bases and J lost 3; bases outside the gene matches: 4. The DNA for the CDR3 is TGTGCCAGCAGTTTTGGACAGGGCATCTACGAGCAGTACTTC. As protein: CASSFGQGIYEQYF.

The table lists this clonotype with a few counts. The V gene is TRBV27, the J gene TRBJ2-1; TRBD2 is a possible D gene (6 bases). Trimming took 7 bases from V and 4 from J, leaving 11 bases between them. Germline values: CDR1 MNHEY, CDR2 SMNVEV (reference sequence). This CDR3 spans 13 amino acids. This CDR3 reads CASMAGRYNEQFF. For the CDR3, the DNA is TGTGCCAGCATGGCGGGGCGATACAATGAGCAGTTCTTC.

This clonotype came up a few times. This rearrangement joins TRBV27 to TRBJ2-5; 10 bases are a match to TRBD1. The V segment lost 5 bases and the J segment 4 bases; nucleotides outside the gene matches: 13. CDR1 is MNHEY and CDR2 is SMNVEV in the germline V gene (reference sequence). The CDR3 has 17 amino acids. CDR3 DNA: TGTGCCAGCAGTACACGACAGGGGGCTAACCTTGGAGAGACCCAGTACTTC. Amino acid sequence: CASSTRQGANLGETQYF.

This clonotype was seen a handful of times. The chain links TRBV20-1 to TRBJ2-1; D may be TRBD1 or TRBD2 (6 bases each). The V gene lost 5 bases and the J gene lost 4 bases, with 15 bases spanning the gap. The CDR3 length is 14 residues. CDR1 and CDR2 from the germline V gene are DFQATT and SNEGSKA (reference sequence). The CDR3 here is CSAQLGGGYNEQFF. CDR3 in DNA: TGCAGTGCTCAACTAGGGGGAGGATACAATGAGCAGTTCTTC.

This clonotype came up a few times. This chain uses TRBV12-3 or TRBV12-4 with TRBJ2-3; 7 bases fit TRBD2. The ends lost 7 bases at V and 5 bases at J; junction bases unmatched: 12. The length of the CDR3 is 15 residues. The CDR3 sequence: CASTPSAGLGDTQYF. The CDR3 bases are TGTGCCAGCACCCCCTCAGCGGGATTGGGAGATACGCAGTATTTT.

This clonotype occurred a few times. This sequence joins TRBV6-2 or TRBV6-3 and TRBJ1-6; unclear D gene. CDR1 and CDR2 from the germline V gene are MNHEY and SVGEGT. This CDR3 region has 13 residues. V was pared by 8 bases and J by 7 bases, with 12 bases between. In nucleotides, the CDR3 is TGTGCCAGCGCAGTACCCCTCAATTCACCCCTCCACTTT. It translates to CASAVPLNSPLHF.

This chain links TRBV20-1 with TRBJ2-7; 7 nucleotides agree with TRBD2. V lost 1 base and J lost 1; bases outside the gene matches: 4. Looked up from germline, CDR1 is DFQATT and CDR2 is SNEGSKA (reference sequence). The CDR3 length is 14 residues. The chain's CDR3 is CSARGGRESYEQYF. The CDR3 DNA follows: TGCAGTGCTAGAGGAGGGAGGGAGTCCTACGAGCAGTACTTC.

This clonotype was recorded a few times. The rearrangement uses TRBV2 and TRBJ2-1; a weak D match, TRBD1 (5 bases). The CDR3 spans 12 residues. Germline V gives CDR1 SNHLY, CDR2 FYNNEI. V lost 4 bases and J lost 11, with 12 bases in between. The CDR3 region is CASSVTESKQFF. CDR3 nucleotide sequence: TGTGCCAGCAGTGTGACAGAATCGAAGCAGTTCTTC.

The chain combines TRBV7-9 with TRBJ2-1, with 8 bases lining up with TRBD2. Germline V gene sequence: CDR1 SEHNR, CDR2 FQNEAQ (reference sequence). CDR3 length: 16 amino acids. With V trimmed by 5 bases and J by 13 bases, 19 bases remained unmatched. The CDR3 here is CASSQRTSPYQETQFF. DNA of the CDR3: TGTGCCAGCAGCCAAAGGACTAGCCCTTATCAAGAGACCCAGTTCTTC.

There are a few counts of this clonotype. This chain joins TRBV20-1 and TRBJ1-2; no firm D call. Germline-derived CDR1 and CDR2 are DFQATT and SNEGSKA (reference sequence). This CDR3 has 12 amino acids. Trimming took off 3 bases at V and 2 bases at J, with 7 bases between the two ends. In DNA form, the CDR3 reads TGCAGTGCTAGTGCCAGGAACTATGGCTACACCTTC. Protein: CSASARNYGYTF.

The CDR3 here is CSAVLHFRNEQFF. CDR3 DNA sequence: TGCAGTGCCGTACTGCACTTTCGCAATGAGCAGTTCTTC. The chain combines TRBV20-1 with TRBJ2-1, with unresolved D. The CDR3 has 13 amino acids. V was clipped by 6 bases and J by 6 bases, with 15 bases between them. The germline V gene has CDR1 DFQATT and CDR2 SNEGSKA (reference sequence).

The sample holds a few counts of this clonotype. The chain uses TRBV27 and TRBJ2-3; the D is unclear. Germline CDR1 and CDR2: MNHEY and SMNVEV (reference sequence). V shed 0 bases and J shed 5 bases, with 6 bases lying between them. The CDR3 runs 13 residues. CDR3 sequence reads: CASSLSILDTQYF. As DNA, the CDR3 is TGTGCCAGCAGTTTATCGATCCTAGATACGCAGTATTTT.

J is TRBJ1-6 and V is TRBV6-2 or TRBV6-3, with TRBD1 matching 8 bases. There are 14 residues in the CDR3. V trimming: 6 bases; J trimming: 9 bases; junction bases outside the gene matches: 7. The germline V gene has CDR1 MNHEY and CDR2 SVGEGT. Here the CDR3 reads CASRNGQGSSPLHF. The CDR3 DNA reads TGTGCCAGCAGAAACGGACAGGGCAGTTCACCCCTCCACTTT.

This clonotype came up many times. The chain recombines TRBV28 with TRBJ2-7, with 10 positions matching TRBD2. The germline CDR1 and CDR2 sequences are MDHEN and SYDVKM. Trimming at V came to 3 bases and at J to 6 bases, leaving 2 bases not matched to a gene. CDR3 size: 13 residues. As DNA, the CDR3 is TGTGCCAGCAGTTTGCTAGCGGGAGTCGAGCAGTACTTC. It codes for CASSLLAGVEQYF. Together with reference TRBV28 and TRBJ2-7, the CDR3 gives the full variable domain: DVKVTQSSRYLVKRTGEKVFLECVQDMDHENMFWYRQDPGLGLRLIYFSYDVKMKEKGDIPEGYSVSREKKERFSLILESASTNQTSMYLCASSLLAGVEQYFGPGTRLTVT.

V gene TRBV28 combines with J gene TRBJ2-5; 10 nucleotides match TRBD1. CDR3 length equals 16 residues. V lost 5 bases and J lost 3; bases outside the gene matches: 9. The germline CDR1 and CDR2 sequences are MDHEN and SYDVKM. Here the CDR3 DNA reads TGTGCCAGCAGTGCCCTGGGACAGGGGTCAAAAGAGACCCAGTACTTC. It specifies CASSALGQGSKETQYF.

This clonotype appeared a few times. The chain links TRBV29-1 to TRBJ1-2; D is ambiguous. Germline assignment: CDR1 SQVTM and CDR2 ANQGSEA. CDR3 size: 12 residues. Trimming stripped 3 bases from V and 4 bases from J, with 9 bases between. CDR3 DNA: TGCAGCGTTGATCCGGGGAGCTATGGCTACACCTTC. It yields the protein CSVDPGSYGYTF.

This rearrangement joins TRBV6-5 to TRBJ1-1, with no clear D. V was shortened by 0 bases and J by 0 bases, with 14 bases between the two germline ends. The CDR3 spans 17 residues. Germline V gene data show CDR1 as MNHEY and CDR2 as SVGAGI. CDR3 residues: CASSYSRPEVMNTEAFF. The CDR3 DNA follows: TGTGCCAGCAGTTACTCGAGGCCTGAGGTCATGAACACTGAAGCTTTCTTT.

In its sample, this clonotype was seen a few times. The chain links TRBV5-1 to TRBJ2-5; the D gene is possibly TRBD1 (5 bases). CDR1 is SGHRS, CDR2 YFSETQ, per germline. This CDR3 spans 13 amino acids. Trimming cost V 5 bases and J 0 bases, with 8 bases left between them. The CDR3: CASSNRYQETQYF. The CDR3 DNA follows: TGCGCCAGCAGTAACAGGTACCAAGAGACCCAGTACTTC.

V usage is TRBV6-5 and J usage is TRBJ2-2, with 7 bases that match TRBD2. This CDR3 has 16 residues. Trimming at V came to 2 bases and at J to 3 bases, leaving 6 bases not matched to a gene. Germline CDR1 and CDR2: MNHEY and SVGAGI. Here the CDR3 reads CASSYGGGLDTGELFF. CDR3 nucleotide sequence: TGTGCCAGCAGTTACGGGGGGGGTTTGGACACCGGGGAGCTGTTTTTT.

This clonotype was observed a handful of times. The chain recombines TRBV18 with TRBJ1-1; D remains unclear. There are 13 residues in the CDR3. V was trimmed by 1 base and J by 3 bases, leaving 6 bases between them. CDR1 and CDR2 (germline): KGHSH, LQKENI. CDR3 nucleotide sequence: TGTGCCAGCTCACCACACCTGGACACTGAAGCTTTCTTT. Amino acid sequence: CASSPHLDTEAFF.